The T cell receptor (beta chain) described here comes from a study of vaccination and CD4 T cells after COVID-19. Across the study: Overlapping spike pools from SARS-CoV-2 and HCoV-NL63, HCoV-OC43 and HCoV-229E served as culture stimuli.

Notes on this clonotype: Its antigen is unknown.

Stated treatment: roughly 10-day PBMC culture with coronavirus spike peptide pools or control peptides (ViraFEST assay). With the Oncomine TCR Beta short-read assay, DNA from cultured CD4+ T cells was sequenced. One entry per CDR3 protein, called by TCRdb with MiXCR from the PCR reads. The sample lists approximately 11,000 distinct CDR3 sequences; roughly 64% were seen once. General study points: Rising from around 20 to 38, the median of SARS-CoV-2-reactive clonotypes did not change significantly.

Source material: CD4+ T cells from blood, cultured in vitro. This receptor was taken from a human donor who had recovered from COVID-19.

The CDR3 nucleotides read TGTGCCAGCAGCCTAGGGACCTCCTACAATGAGCAGTTCTTC. As protein: CASSLGTSYNEQFF. The V gene is TRBV16, the J gene TRBJ2-1, with D perhaps given as TRBD1 or TRBD2 (5 bases each). Trimming shortened V by 4 bases and J by 0 bases, and 7 bases separated the two germline ends. The CDR3 runs to 14 residues. From germline, CDR1 is KGHSY and CDR2 FQNENV.